These 2 T cell receptor beta chains were all obtained from the same sample, sequenced in a study of post-analysis software for immune sequencing data. Study-level findings and limits: Five or six TRBV segments were significantly more frequent in patients than in controls. TRBV5-6, TRBV5-1 and TRBV20-1 were among these segments.

The TCR beta cDNA libraries carried unique molecular identifiers. Each CDR3 protein gets one entry after TCRdb re-called the PCR reads with MiXCR. Seen here are hundreds of thousands of distinct CDR3 sequences, about 32% observed once, and the top ten hold approximately 0.55%. Which antigens these TCRs recognize remains unknown. Material: blood. The receptors originated from a girl aged 5-17 years with multiple sclerosis.

This clonotype was picked up one time. The chain carries TRBV7-9 and TRBJ2-3; TRBD2 aligns across 9 bases. V shed 2 bases and J 3 bases; nucleotides not matched to a gene: 9. The CDR3 runs 17 residues. Germline V gene data show CDR1 as SEHNR and CDR2 as FQNEAQ (reference sequence). CDR3 sequence: CASSLPERGVPTDTQYF. In nucleotides, the CDR3 is TGTGCCAGCAGCTTACCGGAGCGGGGGGTTCCTACAGATACGCAGTATTTT.

The chain employs TRBV6-5 and TRBJ1-2; no definite D call. Germline CDR1 reads MNHEY; CDR2 reads SVGAGI. V shed 5 bases and J shed 7 bases, with 14 bases lying between them. This CDR3 is 13 amino acids long. CDR3 amino acids: CASSQRRESGYTF. The DNA for the CDR3 is TGTGCCAGCAGTCAACGACGGGAGAGTGGCTACACCTTC.